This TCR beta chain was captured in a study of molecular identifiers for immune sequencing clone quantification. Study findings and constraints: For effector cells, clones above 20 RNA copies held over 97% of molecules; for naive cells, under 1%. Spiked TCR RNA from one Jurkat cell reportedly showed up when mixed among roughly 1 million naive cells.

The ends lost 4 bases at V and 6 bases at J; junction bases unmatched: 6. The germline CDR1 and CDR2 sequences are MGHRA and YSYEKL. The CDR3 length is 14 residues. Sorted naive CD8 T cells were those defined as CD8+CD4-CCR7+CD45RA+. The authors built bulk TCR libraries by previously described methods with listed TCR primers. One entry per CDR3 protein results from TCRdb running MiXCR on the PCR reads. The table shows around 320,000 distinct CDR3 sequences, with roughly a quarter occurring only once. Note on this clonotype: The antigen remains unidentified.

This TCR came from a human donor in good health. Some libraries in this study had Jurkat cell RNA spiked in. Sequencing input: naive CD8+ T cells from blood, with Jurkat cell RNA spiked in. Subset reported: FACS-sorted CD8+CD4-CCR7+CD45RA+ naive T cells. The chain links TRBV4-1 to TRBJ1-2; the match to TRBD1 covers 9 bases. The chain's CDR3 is CASSRGTGRDGYTF. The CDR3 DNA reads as TGCGCCAGCAGCCGTGGGACAGGGAGGGATGGCTACACCTTC.